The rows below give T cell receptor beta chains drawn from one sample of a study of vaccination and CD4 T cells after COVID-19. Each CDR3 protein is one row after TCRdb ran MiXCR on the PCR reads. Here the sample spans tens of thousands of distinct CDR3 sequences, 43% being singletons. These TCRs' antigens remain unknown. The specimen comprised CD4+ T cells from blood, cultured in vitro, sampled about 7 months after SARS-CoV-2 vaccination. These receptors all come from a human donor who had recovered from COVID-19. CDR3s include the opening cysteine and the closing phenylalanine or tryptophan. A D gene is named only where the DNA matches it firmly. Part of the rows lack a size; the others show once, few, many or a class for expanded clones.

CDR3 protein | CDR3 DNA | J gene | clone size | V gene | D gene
CSAREETQYF | TGCAGTGCTAGGGAAGAGACCCAGTACTTC | TRBJ2-5 | few | TRBV20-1 | -
CASRRHLGPLHF | TGTGCCAGCAGAAGACACCTTGGGCCCCTCCACTTT | TRBJ1-6 | - | TRBV11-3 | -
CSAPTGADTQYF | TGCAGTGCTCCGACAGGGGCAGATACGCAGTATTTT | TRBJ2-3 | - | TRBV20-1 | TRBD1
CASSEGSNVETQYF | TGTGCCAGCAGTGAAGGATCTAATGTGGAGACCCAGTACTTC | TRBJ2-5 | few | TRBV6-1 | -
CASSLGDGTYQETQYF | TGTGCCAGCAGCCTAGGGGACGGGACGTACCAAGAGACCCAGTACTTC | TRBJ2-5 | few | TRBV7-8 | -
CASSKGHPSSYEQYF | TGTGCCAGCAGCAAGGGACACCCGAGCTCCTACGAGCAGTACTTC | TRBJ2-7 | - | TRBV7-9 | -
CSASRSNSGANVLTF | TGCAGTGCTAGCCGGTCTAACTCTGGGGCCAACGTCCTGACTTTC | TRBJ2-6 | few | TRBV20-1 | -
CASSITSTDTQYF | TGTGCCAGCAGCATTACTAGCACAGATACGCAGTATTTT | TRBJ2-3 | few | TRBV7-2 | -
CASSLATGGRETQYF | TGTGCCAGCAGCTTGGCAACAGGGGGTCGAGAGACCCAGTACTTC | TRBJ2-5 | - | TRBV5-4 | TRBD1
CASSYSGLTPTDTQYF | TGTGCCAGCAGTTACTCCGGACTCACCCCCACAGATACGCAGTATTTT | TRBJ2-3 | - | TRBV6-6 | -
CASSPAGLYNEQFF | TGTGCCAGCAGCCCTGCAGGACTTTACAATGAGCAGTTCTTC | TRBJ2-1 | few | TRBV27 | -
CASSRGGSARILANEQFF | TGTGCCAGCAGCCGGGGCGGTTCGGCTAGAATTCTGGCCAATGAGCAGTTCTTC | TRBJ2-1 | few | TRBV7-9 | -
CASSLRWTGQETQYF | TGTGCCAGCAGCTTAAGGTGGACAGGGCAAGAGACCCAGTACTTC | TRBJ2-5 | - | TRBV7-6 | TRBD1
CASAGNQETQYF | TGTGCCTCCGCGGGGAACCAAGAGACCCAGTACTTC | TRBJ2-5 | - | TRBV10-3 | -
CATSRVSDDTGELFF | TGTGCCACCAGCAGAGTTAGCGACGACACCGGGGAGCTGTTTTTT | TRBJ2-2 | few | TRBV15 | -
CSARDPGGAGELFF | TGCAGTGCTAGAGATCCGGGCGGGGCCGGGGAGCTGTTTTTT | TRBJ2-2 | few | TRBV20-1 | -
CASSPPYRSELYEQYF | TGTGCCAGCTCACCACCGTATCGGAGCGAACTTTACGAGCAGTACTTC | TRBJ2-7 | - | TRBV18 | -
CASSLSGRWETQYF | TGTGCCAGCAGCTTATCGGGTAGATGGGAGACCCAGTACTTC | TRBJ2-5 | - | TRBV5-4 | -
CASSLDRVYGYTF | TGTGCCAGCAGCTTGGACAGGGTTTATGGCTACACCTTC | TRBJ1-2 | few | TRBV7-2 | TRBD1
CASSVGPRQGADTEAFF | TGTGCCAGCAGTGTTGGGCCCCGACAGGGGGCGGACACTGAAGCTTTCTTT | TRBJ1-1 | few | TRBV25-1 | TRBD1
CASSFSPGTAYEQYF | TGTGCCAGCAGTTTTAGTCCTGGGACAGCTTACGAGCAGTACTTC | TRBJ2-7 | - | TRBV28 | TRBD1
CASRSAGGNQPQHF | TGCGCCAGCAGATCGGCAGGCGGCAATCAGCCCCAGCATTTT | TRBJ1-5 | - | TRBV10-2 | -
CATGTSKDEQYF | TGTGCCACCGGGACTAGCAAGGACGAGCAGTACTTC | TRBJ2-7 | once | TRBV10-3 | TRBD2
CASSLGVMENYGYTF | TGTGCCAGCAGCTTAGGAGTGATGGAGAACTATGGCTACACCTTC | TRBJ1-2 | few | TRBV7-8 | -
CASSLGARERQPQHF | TGTGCCAGCAGCTTAGGAGCCAGGGAGCGCCAGCCCCAGCATTTT | TRBJ1-5 | - | TRBV7-9 | -
CSAPDPSGSTDTQYF | TGCAGTGCCCCTGATCCTAGCGGGAGCACAGATACGCAGTATTTT | TRBJ2-3 | few | TRBV20-1 | TRBD2
CASSLRTSRRGNEQFF | TGTGCCAGTAGTCTCCGGACTAGCCGGAGGGGTAATGAGCAGTTCTTC | TRBJ2-1 | - | TRBV19 | TRBD2
CASSVTGANSPLHF | TGTGCCAGCAGCGTCACAGGGGCTAATTCACCCCTCCACTTT | TRBJ1-6 | - | TRBV9 | TRBD1
CASRVGGSPMGQPQHF | TGTGCCAGCAGGGTCGGAGGCAGTCCGATGGGTCAGCCCCAGCATTTT | TRBJ1-5 | - | TRBV28 | -
CASKPGQGPYEQYF | TGTGCCAGTAAACCGGGACAGGGTCCCTACGAGCAGTACTTC | TRBJ2-7 | few | TRBV6-1 | TRBD1
CASSLNTRLLAGDGGTQYF | TGTGCCAGCAGCTTAAACACACGACTACTAGCGGGAGACGGTGGGACCCAGTACTTC | TRBJ2-5 | - | TRBV7-2 | TRBD2
CASGSDTYEQYF | TGTGCCAGCGGTTCCGACACCTACGAGCAGTACTTC | TRBJ2-7 | few | TRBV6-2/TRBV6-3 | -
CASRLQGEVVSPLHF | TGTGCCAGCAGATTACAGGGGGAAGTAGTTTCACCCCTCCACTTT | TRBJ1-6 | - | TRBV28 | TRBD1
CASSTTSLRRGRIYEQYF | TGTGCCAGCAGCACGACCTCCTTACGGCGAGGCAGGATCTACGAGCAGTACTTC | TRBJ2-7 | - | TRBV28 | -
CSARGVYEQYF | TGCAGTGCTAGAGGAGTCTACGAGCAGTACTTC | TRBJ2-7 | - | TRBV20-1 | -
CASSWGQSLNSPLHF | TGTGCCAGCAGCTGGGGACAGAGTCTTAATTCACCCCTCCACTTT | TRBJ1-6 | few | TRBV7-3 | TRBD1
CATSDFSDRGKNEQFF | TGTGCCACCAGTGATTTCTCGGACAGGGGGAAGAATGAGCAGTTCTTC | TRBJ2-1 | once | TRBV24-1 | TRBD1
CASSETPLRVGGTQYF | TGTGCCAGCAGCGAAACACCACTCAGAGTCGGGGGTACGCAGTATTTT | TRBJ2-3 | - | TRBV2 | -
CSALELAGVTDTQYF | TGCAGTGCTCTGGAGCTAGCGGGAGTAACAGATACGCAGTATTTT | TRBJ2-3 | - | TRBV20-1 | TRBD2
CASSLVSQETQYF | TGTGCCAGTAGTCTTGTCAGCCAAGAGACCCAGTACTTC | TRBJ2-5 | few | TRBV19 | -
CASSPGVTYGEQFF | TGTGCCAGTTCGCCAGGGGTTACCTATGGTGAGCAGTTCTTC | TRBJ2-1 | - | TRBV19 | -
CSAQRAGALFEQYF | TGCAGTGCTCAACGGGCGGGAGCCCTTTTCGAGCAGTACTTC | TRBJ2-7 | few | TRBV20-1 | TRBD2
CASSLAITGGQYNEQFF | TGTGCCAGCAGCTTAGCGATTACGGGAGGACAGTACAATGAGCAGTTCTTC | TRBJ2-1 | - | TRBV7-2 | -
CASSLMGGSGYGYTF | TGTGCCAGCAGTTTAATGGGGGGCAGTGGGTATGGCTACACCTTC | TRBJ1-2 | - | TRBV28 | -